This record covers a single T cell receptor beta chain. Trimming took off 3 bases at V and 5 bases at J, with 23 bases between the two ends. This CDR3 region has 18 residues. Germline V gives CDR1 LNHDA, CDR2 SQIVND (reference sequence). The data were obtained in a study of blood T cell repertoires in COVID-19. Study summary: T cells, B-cell-depleted T cells, or PBMCs provided the cDNA or gDNA that served as material.

TCRdb keeps only in-frame clones here, not all; method: immunoSEQ multiplex PCR. The sample shows roughly 190,000 clones, 85% to 90% of them seen only once. Sequencing was performed on peripheral blood. This rearrangement joins TRBV19 to TRBJ2-1; the D gene is possibly TRBD2 (5 bases). The sequence derives from a woman between 55 and 75 years old with acute or convalescent COVID-19. The CDR3 sequence: CASSMGARGRSPDNEQFF. The CDR3 DNA reads TGTGCCAGTAGTATGGGCGCCCGAGGGAGAAGCCCGGACAATGAGCAGTTCTTC.